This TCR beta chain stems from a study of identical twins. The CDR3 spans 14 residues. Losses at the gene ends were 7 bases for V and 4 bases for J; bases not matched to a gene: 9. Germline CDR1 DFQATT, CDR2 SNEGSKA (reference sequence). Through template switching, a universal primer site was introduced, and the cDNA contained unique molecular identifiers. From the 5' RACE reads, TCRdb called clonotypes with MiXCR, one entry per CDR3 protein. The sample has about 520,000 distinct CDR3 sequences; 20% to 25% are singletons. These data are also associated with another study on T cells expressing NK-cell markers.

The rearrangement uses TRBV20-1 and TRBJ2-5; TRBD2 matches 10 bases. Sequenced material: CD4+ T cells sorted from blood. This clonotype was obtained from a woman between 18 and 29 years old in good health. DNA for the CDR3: TGCAGTGTTGTTCTAGCGGGAGTGAGAGAGACCCAGTACTTC. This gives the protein CSVVLAGVRETQYF.